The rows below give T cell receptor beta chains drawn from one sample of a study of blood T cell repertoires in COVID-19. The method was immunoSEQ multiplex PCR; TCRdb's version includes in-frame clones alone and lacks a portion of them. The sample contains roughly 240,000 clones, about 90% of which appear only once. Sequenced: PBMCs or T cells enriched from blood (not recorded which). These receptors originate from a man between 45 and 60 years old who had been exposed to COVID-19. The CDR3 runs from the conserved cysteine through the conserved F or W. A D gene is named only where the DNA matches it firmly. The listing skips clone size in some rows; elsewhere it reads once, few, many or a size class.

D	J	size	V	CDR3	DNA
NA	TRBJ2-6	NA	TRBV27	CASRHSGANVLTF	TGTGCCAGCAGACACTCTGGGGCCAACGTCCTGACTTTC
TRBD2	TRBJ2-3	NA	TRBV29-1	CSLLVGGVDTQYF	TGCAGCCTCCTTGTGGGAGGGGTAGATACGCAGTATTTT
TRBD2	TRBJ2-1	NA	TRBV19	CASRATSGGPDNEQFF	TGTGCCAGTAGGGCTACTAGCGGGGGCCCTGACAATGAGCAGTTCTTC
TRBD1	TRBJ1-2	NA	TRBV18	CASSPRQGINGYTF	TGTGCCAGCTCACCAAGACAGGGGATCAATGGCTACACCTTC
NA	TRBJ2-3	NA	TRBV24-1	CATSAPGHITDTQYF	TGTGCCACCAGTGCCCCGGGACACATCACAGATACGCAGTATTTT
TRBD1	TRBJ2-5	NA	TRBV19	CASSGGSQTQYF	TGTGCCTCCTCAGGGGGCTCGCAGACCCAGTACTTC
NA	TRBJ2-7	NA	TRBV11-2	CASSLVDSYEQYF	TGTGCCAGCAGCTTAGTGGACAGCTACGAGCAGTACTTC
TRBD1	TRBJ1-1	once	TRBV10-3	CAIRDRAGTEAFF	TGTGCCATCAGGGACAGGGCGGGCACTGAAGCTTTCTTT
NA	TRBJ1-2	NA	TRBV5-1	CASSLARVDGYTF	TGCGCCAGCAGCTTGGCTCGGGTAGATGGCTACACCTTC
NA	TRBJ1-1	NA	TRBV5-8	CASSLRGGPYTEAFF	TGTGCCAGCAGCTTGCGCGGGGGCCCGTACACTGAAGCTTTCTTT
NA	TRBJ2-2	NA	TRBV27	CASSLRGDYGELFF	TGTGCCAGCAGTTTAAGAGGCGATTACGGGGAGCTGTTTTTT
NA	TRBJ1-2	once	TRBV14	CASSQGGNYGYTF	TGTGCCAGCAGCCAAGGGGGCAACTATGGCTACACCTTC
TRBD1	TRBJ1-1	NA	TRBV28	CASSLSVTGAEAFF	TGTGCCAGCAGTTTATCGGTGACAGGGGCTGAAGCTTTCTTT
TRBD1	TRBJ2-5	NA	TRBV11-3	CASSSRTGYGTQYF	TGTGCCAGCAGCAGCCGGACAGGGTATGGGACCCAGTACTTC
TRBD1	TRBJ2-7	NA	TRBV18	CASSPTRQGPYEQYF	TGTGCCAGCTCACCCACGCGACAGGGGCCCTACGAGCAGTACTTC
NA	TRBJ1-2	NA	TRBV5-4	CASSPTAGTPLYGYTF	TGTGCCAGCAGCCCCACCGCCGGGACACCCCTCTATGGCTACACCTTC
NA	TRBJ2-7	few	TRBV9	CASSPAGTPYEQYF	TGTGCCAGCAGCCCAGCCGGGACACCCTACGAGCAGTACTTC
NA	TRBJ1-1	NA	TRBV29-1	CSVRGGARNTEAFF	TGCAGCGTACGCGGGGGGGCTAGGAACACTGAAGCTTTCTTT
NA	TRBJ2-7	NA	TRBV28	CASTSPTVHEQYF	TGTGCCAGCACCTCCCCCACGGTCCACGAGCAGTACTTC
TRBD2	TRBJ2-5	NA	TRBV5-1	CASSPPGGRGETQYF	TGCGCCAGCAGCCCCCCGGGCGGGAGGGGTGAGACCCAGTACTTC
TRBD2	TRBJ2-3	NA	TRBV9	CASSVSPGGGPDTQYF	TGTGCCAGCAGCGTTAGCCCGGGGGGGGGCCCAGATACGCAGTATTTT
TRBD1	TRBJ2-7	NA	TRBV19	CASSAPGTGTYEQYF	TGTGCCAGTAGTGCACCGGGGACAGGCACCTACGAGCAGTACTTC
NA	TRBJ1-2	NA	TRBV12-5	CASVDRQGPGQTGYTF	TGTGCTAGTGTCGACCGCCAGGGTCCGGGCCAGACCGGCTACACCTTC
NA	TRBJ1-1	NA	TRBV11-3	CASSFTEGSTEAFF	TGTGCCAGCAGCTTTACGGAGGGTAGCACTGAAGCTTTCTTT
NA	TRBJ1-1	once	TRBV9	CASSVGEAPMNTEAFF	TGTGCCAGCAGCGTAGGCGAGGCCCCCATGAACACTGAAGCTTTCTTT
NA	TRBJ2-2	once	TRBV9	CASSVIAETGELFF	TGTGCCAGCAGCGTTATCGCTGAGACCGGGGAGCTGTTTTTT
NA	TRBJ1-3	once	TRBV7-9	CASSFTTGSGNTIYF	TGTGCCAGCAGCTTCACTACAGGGAGTGGAAACACCATATATTTT
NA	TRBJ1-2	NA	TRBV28	CASSLGGDGSYGYTF	TGTGCCAGCAGTTTGGGGGGGGACGGGAGTTATGGCTACACCTTC
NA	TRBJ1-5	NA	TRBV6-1	CASSGDLRWRVGNQPQHF	TGTGCCAGCAGTGGGGATTTGCGGTGGAGGGTGGGCAATCAGCCCCAGCATTTT
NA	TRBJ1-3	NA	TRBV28	CASRGGHSGNTIYF	TGTGCCAGCAGAGGGGGTCACTCTGGAAACACCATATATTTT
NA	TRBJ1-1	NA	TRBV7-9	CASSIQENTEAFF	TGTGCCAGCAGCATCCAGGAGAACACTGAAGCTTTCTTT
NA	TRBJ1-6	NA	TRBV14	CASSQGAEIYNSPLHF	TGTGCCAGCAGCCAGGGGGCCGAAATATATAATTCACCCCTCCACTTT
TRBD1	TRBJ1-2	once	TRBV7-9	CASSLALTGVYGYTF	TGTGCCAGCAGCTTAGCCTTAACAGGGGTCTATGGCTACACCTTC
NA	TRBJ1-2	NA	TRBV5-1	CASSSQGNGYGYTF	TGCGCCAGCAGCTCGCAGGGGAATGGGTATGGCTACACCTTC
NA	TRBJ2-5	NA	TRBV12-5	CASGLGTVQETQYF	TGTGCTAGTGGTTTGGGGACTGTGCAAGAGACCCAGTACTTC
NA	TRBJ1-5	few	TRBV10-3	CAISSQGFQPQHF	TGTGCCATCAGTTCCCAGGGGTTTCAGCCCCAGCATTTT
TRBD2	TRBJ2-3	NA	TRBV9	CASSILAGVTDTQYF	TGTGCCAGCAGCATACTAGCGGGAGTGACAGATACGCAGTATTTT
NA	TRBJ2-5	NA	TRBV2	CASRVDGGETQYF	TGTGCCAGCAGGGTAGACGGAGGAGAGACCCAGTACTTC
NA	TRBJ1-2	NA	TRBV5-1	CASRQGPDGYTF	TGCGCCAGCAGACAGGGTCCGGATGGCTACACCTTC
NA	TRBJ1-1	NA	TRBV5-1	CASSSLGQTNTEAFF	TGCGCCAGCAGCTCCCTAGGACAGACGAACACTGAAGCTTTCTTT
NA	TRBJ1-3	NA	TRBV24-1	CATSDPGGGRGGNTIYF	TGTGCCACCAGTGATCCCGGCGGGGGAAGAGGTGGAAACACCATATATTTT
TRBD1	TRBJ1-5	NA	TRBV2	CASSTPGQGSYINQPQHF	TGTGCCAGCAGTACCCCGGGACAGGGAAGTTATATCAATCAGCCCCAGCATTTT
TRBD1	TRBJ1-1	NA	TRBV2	CASGDRVAFF	TGTGCCAGCGGGGACAGGGTGGCTTTCTTT
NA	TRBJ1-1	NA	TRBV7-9	CASSFRTDRSKAFF	TGTGCCAGCAGCTTTAGGACGGACAGAAGTAAAGCTTTCTTT
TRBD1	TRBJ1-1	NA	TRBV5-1	CASSSGQGNTEAFF	TGCGCCAGCAGCTCGGGACAGGGGAACACTGAAGCTTTCTTT
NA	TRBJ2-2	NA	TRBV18	CASSQRTAHANTGELFF	TGTGCCAGCTCACAAAGGACAGCCCACGCGAACACCGGGGAGCTGTTTTTT
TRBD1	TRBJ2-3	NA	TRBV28	CASQGAVGTDTQYF	TGTGCCAGCCAGGGGGCAGTTGGGACAGATACGCAGTATTTT
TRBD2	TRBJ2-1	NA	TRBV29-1	CSVSLAGHNNEQFF	TGCAGCGTGTCATTAGCGGGACACAACAATGAGCAGTTCTTC
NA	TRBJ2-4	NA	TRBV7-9	CASSRGQGILAKNIQYF	TGTGCCAGCAGCCGAGGTCAGGGAATACTAGCCAAAAACATTCAGTACTTC
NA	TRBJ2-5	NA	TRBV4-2	CASSQPSRVQETQYF	TGTGCCAGCAGCCAACCCTCCAGGGTACAAGAGACCCAGTACTTC
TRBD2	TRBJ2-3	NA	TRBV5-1	CASSYLTSGSPDTQYF	TGCGCCAGCAGCTATCTGACTAGCGGGAGCCCAGATACGCAGTATTTT
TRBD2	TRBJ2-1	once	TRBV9	CASSLTAGATYNEQFF	TGTGCCAGCAGCCTAACAGCGGGAGCGACCTACAATGAGCAGTTCTTC
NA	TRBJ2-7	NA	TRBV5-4	CASSLYRSGSSYEQYF	TGTGCCAGCAGCTTGTATAGGTCGGGGAGCTCCTACGAGCAGTACTTC
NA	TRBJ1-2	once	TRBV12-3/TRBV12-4	CASRETGSGGYTF	TGTGCCAGCAGGGAAACAGGGAGTGGAGGCTACACCTTC
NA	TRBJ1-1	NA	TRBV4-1	CASSQGRRDDTEAFF	TGCGCCAGCAGCCAAGGAAGGAGGGACGACACTGAAGCTTTCTTT
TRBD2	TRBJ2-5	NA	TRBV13	CASSFVGTSVAKTQYF	TGTGCCAGCAGCTTCGTGGGGACTAGCGTCGCAAAGACCCAGTACTTC